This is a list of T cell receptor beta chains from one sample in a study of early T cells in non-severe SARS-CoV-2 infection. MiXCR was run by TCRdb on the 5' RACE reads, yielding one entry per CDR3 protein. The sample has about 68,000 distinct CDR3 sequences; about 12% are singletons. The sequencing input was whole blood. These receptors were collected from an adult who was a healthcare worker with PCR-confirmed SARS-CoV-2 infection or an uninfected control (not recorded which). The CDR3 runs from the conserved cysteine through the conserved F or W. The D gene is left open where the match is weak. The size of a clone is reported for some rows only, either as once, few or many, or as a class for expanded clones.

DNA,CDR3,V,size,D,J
TGCAGCGCGGGACTTCACTACGAGCAGTACTTC,CSAGLHYEQYF,TRBV29-1,.,.,TRBJ2-7
TGTGCCAGCAGCTCCGACAGGGTAACCGGGGAGCTGTTTTTT,CASSSDRVTGELFF,TRBV12-3/TRBV12-4,many,TRBD1,TRBJ2-2
TGTGCCAGCTCACCACCGCACGGGGCGGGGTGGGCGATGAACACTGAAGCTTTCTTT,CASSPPHGAGWAMNTEAFF,TRBV18,few,.,TRBJ1-1
TGCGCCAGCAGCATGCCGGGGTTGTCTGGCTACACCTTC,CASSMPGLSGYTF,TRBV5-1,.,.,TRBJ1-2
TGTGCCAGCACCCCGGGAGGGAAGAGGTACGAGCAGTACTTC,CASTPGGKRYEQYF,TRBV6-5,many,TRBD2,TRBJ2-7
TGTGCTAGTGGAGCCGGGACAGGGGCGATTCGTGGCTACACCTTC,CASGAGTGAIRGYTF,TRBV12-5,.,TRBD1,TRBJ1-2
TGCGCCAGCACCCTAAACGCTGGGGTGCTTGGTGAAGCTTTCTTT,CASTLNAGVLGEAFF,TRBV4-3,few,.,TRBJ1-1
TGTGCCAGCAGTTCCTTTAACTATGGCTACACCTTC,CASSSFNYGYTF,TRBV5-5,many,.,TRBJ1-2
TGTGCCAGCTCCCCTCCGGACAGGCCCTTCTATGGCTACACCTTC,CASSPPDRPFYGYTF,TRBV18,few,TRBD1,TRBJ1-2
TGTGCCAGCAGCGTAGCAGGCCAGAACACTGAAGCTTTCTTT,CASSVAGQNTEAFF,TRBV9,few,.,TRBJ1-1
TGTGCCAGCAGCCCACAGGGTGCGAACACCGGGGAGCTGTTTTTT,CASSPQGANTGELFF,TRBV3-1,.,.,TRBJ2-2
TGTGCCAGCAGCAGGAGCGGGGCCGCCGGAGATACGCAGTATTTT,CASSRSGAAGDTQYF,TRBV7-8,many,TRBD2,TRBJ2-3
TGTGCCAGCAGCTCTCAGCGGGATCAGCCCCAGCATTTT,CASSSQRDQPQHF,TRBV11-2,.,.,TRBJ1-5
TGTGCCAGCAGGGGCCCCAATCAGCCCCAGCATTTT,CASRGPNQPQHF,TRBV12-3/TRBV12-4,.,.,TRBJ1-5
TGCGCCAGCAGCTTGGTAGCGGGGTCCGAAGAGACCCAGTACTTC,CASSLVAGSEETQYF,TRBV5-1,many,TRBD2,TRBJ2-5
TGCAGCGTTGTCCGGGGGGTAGATACGCAGTATTTT,CSVVRGVDTQYF,TRBV29-1,many,TRBD2,TRBJ2-3
TGCAGTGCGGTACGGACAGGGGATATTCAGCCCCAGCATTTT,CSAVRTGDIQPQHF,TRBV20-1,many,TRBD1,TRBJ1-5
TGCAGTGCTATCGGGACAGGGCGAGAAAAACTGTTTTTT,CSAIGTGREKLFF,TRBV20-1,few,TRBD1,TRBJ1-4
TGTGCCAGCAGCACCCGACAGGGACGTGAGCAGTTCTTC,CASSTRQGREQFF,TRBV11-3,many,TRBD1,TRBJ2-1
TGTGCCAGCAGTGGACCGGGGCCTAATCAGCCCCAGCATTTT,CASSGPGPNQPQHF,TRBV25-1,.,.,TRBJ1-5
TGTGCCAGCAGCAGACTAGCGGGGGGCAACACAGATACGCAGTATTTT,CASSRLAGGNTDTQYF,TRBV6-6,.,TRBD2,TRBJ2-3
TGCGCCAGCAGTGAGCCCCGGGACGGTGGGAGGCAGTACTTC,CASSEPRDGGRQYF,TRBV10-1,many,.,TRBJ2-7
TGTGCCAGCAGTCCCGCAAGAGGGGGCTTAGGAGAGACCCAGTACTTC,CASSPARGGLGETQYF,TRBV6-6,many,TRBD1,TRBJ2-5
TGTGCCAGCAGCTTACGCGCGAGCCCCTGGCCCACAGATACGCAGTATTTT,CASSLRASPWPTDTQYF,TRBV11-2,few,.,TRBJ2-3
TGTGCCAGCAGTTACCGGGGCAGCGGCAATCAGCCCCAGCATTTT,CASSYRGSGNQPQHF,TRBV6-2/TRBV6-3,.,.,TRBJ1-5
TGTGCCAGCAGGGGCGGGCCCGGGGAGCTGTTTTTT,CASRGGPGELFF,TRBV12-3/TRBV12-4,many,.,TRBJ2-2
TGTGCCAGTAGTTTCAACCGGGACAGGGGAAACGAGCAGTACTTC,CASSFNRDRGNEQYF,TRBV19,many,TRBD1,TRBJ2-7
TGTGCCAGCAGCGGGGATAGCGGGGGACGCACAGATACGCAGTATTTT,CASSGDSGGRTDTQYF,TRBV7-9,.,TRBD2,TRBJ2-3
TGTGCCAGTCGTCTAGCAGGGGGCTACGAGCAGTACTTC,CASRLAGGYEQYF,TRBV19,few,TRBD1,TRBJ2-7
TGTGCCAGCAGGAGGTTCCAGGGGGTAAACTACGAGCAGTACTTC,CASRRFQGVNYEQYF,TRBV7-8,many,TRBD1,TRBJ2-7
TGTGCCAGCAGTTACTCGAGGTTGGATGAGACCCAGTACTTC,CASSYSRLDETQYF,TRBV6-6,.,.,TRBJ2-5
TGTGCCAGCAGCCTTCGACCTCTCGGGGTGATAAATTCACCCCTCCACTTT,CASSLRPLGVINSPLHF,TRBV7-9,.,.,TRBJ1-6
TGTGCCAGCAGCCAACGAGTGACAGAGGGGAGAGCTTTCTTT,CASSQRVTEGRAFF,TRBV3-1,.,.,TRBJ1-1
TGTGCCTCCGAAGACAAAAAGACAGGGCGCAACTATGGCTACACCTTC,CASEDKKTGRNYGYTF,TRBV30,.,TRBD1,TRBJ1-2
TGCAGTGCTAGAGGAGGAGCGGTCCTCACAGATACGCAGTATTTT,CSARGGAVLTDTQYF,TRBV20-1,few,.,TRBJ2-3
TGCAGTGCTAGAATGGGAATCGGGAGGGGGTATAGCAATCAGCCCCAGCATTTT,CSARMGIGRGYSNQPQHF,TRBV20-1,.,.,TRBJ1-5
TGTGCCAGCAGCTTGGAGGTCCGCAACTATGGCTACACCTTC,CASSLEVRNYGYTF,TRBV5-4,few,.,TRBJ1-2
TGTGCCAGCAGCTCGTGGGAGACCCAGTACTTC,CASSSWETQYF,TRBV11-2,many,.,TRBJ2-5
TGTGCCAGCAGCTTAGGCCCCCAAGAGACCCAGTACTTC,CASSLGPQETQYF,TRBV13,many,.,TRBJ2-5
TGCGCCAGCAGCCAAGATCACGGTCGACTAGCGGGGGCTGAGCAGTTCTTC,CASSQDHGRLAGAEQFF,TRBV4-3,.,TRBD2,TRBJ2-1
TGCGCCAGCAGCTTAACCGGGACAGATAAATCCTACGAGCAGTACTTC,CASSLTGTDKSYEQYF,TRBV5-1,.,TRBD1,TRBJ2-7
TGTGCCAGCAGCCAAGCTATGGGGGGGTACGGCACTGAAGCTTTCTTT,CASSQAMGGYGTEAFF,TRBV3-1,many,.,TRBJ1-1
TGTGCCAGTAGGGTAGGATCGGTTGGCAATCAGCCCCAGCATTTT,CASRVGSVGNQPQHF,TRBV19,few,.,TRBJ1-5
TGTGCCAGCAGGAATCAGGGGCCTAACACCGGGGAGCAGTTTTTT,CASRNQGPNTGEQFF,TRBV6-5,.,.,TRBJ2-2
TGTGCCAGCAGCTTATCTCCGACAGGGCATACCGGGGAGCTGTTTTTT,CASSLSPTGHTGELFF,TRBV7-6,few,TRBD1,TRBJ2-2
TGTGCCAGCAGTTTCACCCTAAATGGCTACACCTTC,CASSFTLNGYTF,TRBV12-3/TRBV12-4,.,.,TRBJ1-2
TGTGCCAGCAGCCACCAAGGGGGCACAGATACGCAGTATTTT,CASSHQGGTDTQYF,TRBV7-3,medium-sized,.,TRBJ2-3
TGCAGTGCTAGATCTCCATTGAGGCGCGGGAACACAGATACGCAGTATTTT,CSARSPLRRGNTDTQYF,TRBV20-1,many,.,TRBJ2-3